A selection of T cell receptor beta chains follows, all from one sample in a study of T-cell memory formation after mild COVID-19. TCRdb itself ran the 5' RACE reads through MiXCR, one entry per CDR3 protein. The top ten hold 8.1% of the sample, which has about 560,000 distinct CDR3 sequences, roughly 17% seen once. The sample taken for sequencing was PBMCs or a T cell subset sorted from them (not recorded which). These receptors were collected from an adult woman who had mild COVID-19 (a few samples of this study predate the infection). Cell type and time point are not known. CDR3s include the opening cysteine and the closing phenylalanine or tryptophan. The D gene is left open where the match is weak. Expanded clones get a size class; other rows say once, few or many, or leave the size out.

D gene: .
J gene: TRBJ2-4
V gene: TRBV12-3/TRBV12-4
clone size: .
CDR3 protein: CASSRGGSRMVIQYF
CDR3 DNA: TGTGCCAGCAGTCGAGGGGGAAGCAGGATGGTCATTCAGTACTTC

D gene: .
J gene: TRBJ1-5
V gene: TRBV20-1
clone size: .
CDR3 protein: CSARDSNQPQHF
CDR3 DNA: TGCAGTGCTAGGGACAGCAATCAGCCCCAGCATTTT

D gene: .
J gene: TRBJ1-4
V gene: TRBV12-3/TRBV12-4
clone size: few
CDR3 protein: CASSLDRDGKLFF
CDR3 DNA: TGTGCCAGCAGTTTAGACAGGGACGGAAAACTGTTTTTT

D gene: TRBD1
J gene: TRBJ2-2
V gene: TRBV10-3
clone size: few
CDR3 protein: CAISEPRTGNTGELFF
CDR3 DNA: TGTGCCATCAGTGAACCTCGGACAGGGAACACCGGGGAGCTGTTTTTT

D gene: TRBD2
J gene: TRBJ2-7
V gene: TRBV3-1
clone size: few
CDR3 protein: CASSQALREYEQYF
CDR3 DNA: TGTGCCAGCAGCCAAGCGCTGCGGGAGTACGAGCAGTACTTC

D gene: .
J gene: TRBJ2-5
V gene: TRBV27
clone size: few
CDR3 protein: CASSLGSSMETQYF
CDR3 DNA: TGTGCCAGCAGTTTAGGGTCTAGCATGGAGACCCAGTACTTC

D gene: .
J gene: TRBJ2-7
V gene: TRBV4-1
clone size: once
CDR3 protein: CASSQVGAGSYEQYF
CDR3 DNA: TGCGCCAGCAGCCAAGTGGGGGCAGGTTCCTACGAGCAGTACTTC

D gene: TRBD2
J gene: TRBJ2-3
V gene: TRBV5-1
clone size: .
CDR3 protein: CASSFTGLAGTDTQYF
CDR3 DNA: TGCGCCAGCAGTTTTACAGGACTAGCGGGCACAGATACGCAGTATTTT

D gene: .
J gene: TRBJ1-5
V gene: TRBV25-1
clone size: few
CDR3 protein: CASSESRDLPQHF
CDR3 DNA: TGTGCCAGCAGTGAATCCCGGGACCTGCCCCAGCATTTT

D gene: .
J gene: TRBJ2-1
V gene: TRBV9
clone size: few
CDR3 protein: CASSARDNYNEQFF
CDR3 DNA: TGTGCCAGCAGCGCCCGGGACAACTACAATGAGCAGTTCTTC

D gene: .
J gene: TRBJ2-5
V gene: TRBV6-5
clone size: few
CDR3 protein: CASSYSAGEKETQYF
CDR3 DNA: TGTGCCAGCAGTTACTCGGCAGGGGAGAAAGAGACCCAGTACTTC

D gene: .
J gene: TRBJ1-6
V gene: TRBV7-9
clone size: few
CDR3 protein: CASMIEGSPLHF
CDR3 DNA: TGTGCCAGCATGATTGAGGGTTCACCCCTCCACTTT

D gene: TRBD1
J gene: TRBJ2-7
V gene: TRBV20-1
clone size: many
CDR3 protein: CSASGTGTHEQYF
CDR3 DNA: TGCAGTGCTTCCGGGACAGGGACCCACGAGCAGTACTTC

D gene: .
J gene: TRBJ2-1
V gene: TRBV19
clone size: .
CDR3 protein: CASNPAQGRSYNEQFF
CDR3 DNA: TGTGCCAGTAATCCAGCCCAGGGGCGCTCCTACAATGAGCAGTTCTTC

D gene: .
J gene: TRBJ1-1
V gene: TRBV2
clone size: .
CDR3 protein: CASSESGGVAFF
CDR3 DNA: TGTGCCAGCAGTGAATCAGGAGGGGTGGCTTTCTTT

D gene: TRBD1
J gene: TRBJ2-5
V gene: TRBV27
clone size: many
CDR3 protein: CASSSAPDRVGAQYF
CDR3 DNA: TGTGCCAGCAGTTCCGCCCCGGACAGGGTGGGGGCCCAGTACTTC

D gene: TRBD2
J gene: TRBJ2-5
V gene: TRBV29-1
clone size: .
CDR3 protein: CSVGRAPYF
CDR3 DNA: TGCAGCGTCGGGAGGGCTCCGTACTTC

D gene: .
J gene: TRBJ2-5
V gene: TRBV7-8
clone size: few
CDR3 protein: CASSLTGTQETQYF
CDR3 DNA: TGTGCCAGCAGCTTAACCGGGACCCAAGAGACCCAGTACTTC

D gene: TRBD1
J gene: TRBJ1-5
V gene: TRBV29-1
clone size: few
CDR3 protein: CSVGQGLDQPQHF
CDR3 DNA: TGCAGCGTGGGACAGGGGCTGGATCAGCCCCAGCATTTT

D gene: TRBD1
J gene: TRBJ1-1
V gene: TRBV30
clone size: few
CDR3 protein: CAWSAQTGWTEAFF
CDR3 DNA: TGTGCCTGGAGTGCCCAGACAGGGTGGACTGAAGCTTTCTTT

D gene: .
J gene: TRBJ1-1
V gene: TRBV30
clone size: few
CDR3 protein: CAWSSGLIGAFF
CDR3 DNA: TGTGCCTGGAGTTCAGGGTTGATTGGAGCTTTCTTT